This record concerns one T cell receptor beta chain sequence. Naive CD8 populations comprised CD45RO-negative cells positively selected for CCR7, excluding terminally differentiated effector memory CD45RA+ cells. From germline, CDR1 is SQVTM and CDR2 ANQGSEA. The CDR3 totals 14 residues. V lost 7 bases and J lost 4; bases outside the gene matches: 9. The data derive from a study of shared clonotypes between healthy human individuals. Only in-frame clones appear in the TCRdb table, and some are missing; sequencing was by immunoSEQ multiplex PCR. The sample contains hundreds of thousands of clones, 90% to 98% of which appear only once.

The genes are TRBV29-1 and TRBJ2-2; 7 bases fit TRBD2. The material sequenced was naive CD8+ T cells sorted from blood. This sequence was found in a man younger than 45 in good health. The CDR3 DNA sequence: TGCAGCGGGGGGGGTGCGGGACCCACCGGGGAGCTGTTTTTT. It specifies CSGGGAGPTGELFF.